This T cell receptor beta chain emerged from a study of blood T cell repertoires in COVID-19. This clone was seen only a few times. V shed 0 bases and J 2 bases; nucleotides not matched to a gene: 2. In germline, CDR1 is SEHNR, CDR2 FQNEAQ (reference sequence). The CDR3 length is 17 residues. Assay: immunoSEQ multiplex PCR; the TCRdb copy retains only in-frame clones and omits some. The sample includes under 150,000 clones, roughly 77% seen only once; the top ten take around 4%. J is TRBJ2-1 and V is TRBV7-9, with 12 bases identical to TRBD2. Sequenced material: peripheral blood. The receptor was derived from a man aged 60-69 years with acute or convalescent COVID-19. The CDR3 here is CASSLARLAGAYNEQFF. CDR3 DNA: TGTGCCAGCAGCTTAGCTCGACTAGCGGGAGCCTACAATGAGCAGTTCTTC.